This T cell receptor (beta chain) comes out of a study of control samples from healthy donors and cancer patients. The length of the CDR3 is 14 residues. The V gene's germline CDR1 is MDHEN and CDR2 SYDVKM. Trimming stripped 5 bases from V and 7 bases from J, with 18 bases between. Using immunoSEQ multiplex PCR, the repertoire was profiled, and TCRdb retains in-frame clones only, with some absent. This table holds tens of thousands of clones, about nine tenths found once. The sequenced sample consisted of PBMCs. The receptor comes from a man over 45 with head and neck cancer. V is TRBV28 and J is TRBJ2-7, with no clear D. Here the CDR3 reads CASSTTRENREQYF. In DNA, the CDR3 is TGTGCCAGCAGTACAACCCGCGAGAACCGGGAGCAGTACTTC.